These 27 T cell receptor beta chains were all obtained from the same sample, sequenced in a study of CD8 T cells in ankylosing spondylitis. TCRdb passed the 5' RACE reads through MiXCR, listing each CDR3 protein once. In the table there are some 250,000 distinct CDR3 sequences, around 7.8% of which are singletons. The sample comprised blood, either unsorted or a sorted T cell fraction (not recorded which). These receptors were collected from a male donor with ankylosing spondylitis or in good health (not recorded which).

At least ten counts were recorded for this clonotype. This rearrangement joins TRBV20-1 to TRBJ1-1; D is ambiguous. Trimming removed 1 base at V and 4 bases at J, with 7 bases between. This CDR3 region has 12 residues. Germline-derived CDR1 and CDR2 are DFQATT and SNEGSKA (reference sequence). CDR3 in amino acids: CSARGGSTEAFF. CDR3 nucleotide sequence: TGCAGTGCTAGAGGAGGGAGCACTGAAGCTTTCTTT.

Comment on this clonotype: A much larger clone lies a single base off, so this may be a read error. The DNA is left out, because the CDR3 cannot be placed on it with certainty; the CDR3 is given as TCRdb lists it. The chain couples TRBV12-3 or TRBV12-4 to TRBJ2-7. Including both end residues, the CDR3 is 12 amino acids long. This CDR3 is CASILGWVEQYF.

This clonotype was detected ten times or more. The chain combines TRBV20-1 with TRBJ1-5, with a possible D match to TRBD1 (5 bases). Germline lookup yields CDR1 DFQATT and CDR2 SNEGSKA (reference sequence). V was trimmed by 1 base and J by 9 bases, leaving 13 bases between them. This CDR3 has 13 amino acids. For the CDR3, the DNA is TGCAGTGCTAGAGGGGACCGCTATCGGCCCCAGCATTTT. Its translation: CSARGDRYRPQHF.

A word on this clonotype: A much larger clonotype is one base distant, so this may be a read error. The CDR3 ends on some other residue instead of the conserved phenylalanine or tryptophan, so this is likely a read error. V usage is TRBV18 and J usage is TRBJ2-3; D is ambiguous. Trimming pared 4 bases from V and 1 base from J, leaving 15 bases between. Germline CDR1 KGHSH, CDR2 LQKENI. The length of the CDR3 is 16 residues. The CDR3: CASSRTGPSGTDTQYL. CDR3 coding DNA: TGTGCCAGCTCACGGACCGGGCCCTCAGGCACAGATACGCAGTATTTA.

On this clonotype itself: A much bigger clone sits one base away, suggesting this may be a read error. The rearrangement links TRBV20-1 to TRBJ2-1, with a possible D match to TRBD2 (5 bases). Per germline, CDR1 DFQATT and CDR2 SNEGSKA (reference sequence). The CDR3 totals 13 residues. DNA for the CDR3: TGCAGAGCTAGCCACCCAGAGAACGATGAGCAGTTCTTC. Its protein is CRASHPENDEQFF.

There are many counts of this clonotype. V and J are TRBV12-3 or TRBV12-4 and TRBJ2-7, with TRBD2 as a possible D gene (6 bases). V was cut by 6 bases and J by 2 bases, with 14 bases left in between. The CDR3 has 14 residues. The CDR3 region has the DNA TGTGCCAGCAGGGATAGCGGAACAGCCTACGAGCAGTACTTC. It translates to CASRDSGTAYEQYF.

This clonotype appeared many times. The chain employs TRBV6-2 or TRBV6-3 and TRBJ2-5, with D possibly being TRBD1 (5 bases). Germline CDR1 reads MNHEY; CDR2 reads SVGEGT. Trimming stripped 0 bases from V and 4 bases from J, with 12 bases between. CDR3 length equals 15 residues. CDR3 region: CASSYSQGWAETQYF. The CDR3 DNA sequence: TGTGCCAGCAGTTACTCCCAGGGATGGGCAGAGACCCAGTACTTC.

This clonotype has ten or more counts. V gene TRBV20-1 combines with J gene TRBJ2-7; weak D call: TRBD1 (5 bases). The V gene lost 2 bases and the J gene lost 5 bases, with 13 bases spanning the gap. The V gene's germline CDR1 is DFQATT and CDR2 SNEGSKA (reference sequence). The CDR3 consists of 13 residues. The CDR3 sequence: CSARYYQGHEQYF. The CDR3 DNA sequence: TGCAGTGCTAGATATTACCAGGGCCACGAGCAGTACTTC.

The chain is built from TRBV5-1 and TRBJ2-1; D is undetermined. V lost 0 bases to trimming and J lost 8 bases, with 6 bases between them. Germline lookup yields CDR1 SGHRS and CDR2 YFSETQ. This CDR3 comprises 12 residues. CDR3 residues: CASSLDVHEQFF. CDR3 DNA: TGCGCCAGCAGCTTGGATGTACATGAGCAGTTCTTC.

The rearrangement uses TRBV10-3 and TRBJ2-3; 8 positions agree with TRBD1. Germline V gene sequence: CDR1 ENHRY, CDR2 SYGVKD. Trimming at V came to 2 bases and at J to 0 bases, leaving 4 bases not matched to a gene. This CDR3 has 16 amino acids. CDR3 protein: CAISEPGQGSTDTQYF. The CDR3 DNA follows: TGTGCCATCAGTGAGCCTGGACAGGGAAGCACAGATACGCAGTATTTT.

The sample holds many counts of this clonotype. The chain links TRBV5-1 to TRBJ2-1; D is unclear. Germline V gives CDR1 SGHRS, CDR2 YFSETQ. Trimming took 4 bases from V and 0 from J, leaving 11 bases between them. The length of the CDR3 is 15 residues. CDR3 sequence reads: CASSQRPSSYNEQFF. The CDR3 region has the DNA TGCGCCAGCAGCCAAAGACCTAGCTCCTACAATGAGCAGTTCTTC.

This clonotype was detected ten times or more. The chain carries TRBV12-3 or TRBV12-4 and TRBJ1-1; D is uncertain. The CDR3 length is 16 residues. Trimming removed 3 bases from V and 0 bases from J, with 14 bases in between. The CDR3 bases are TGTGCCAGCAGTTTTAGCCAGAGGATTGTGAACACTGAAGCTTTCTTT. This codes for CASSFSQRIVNTEAFF.

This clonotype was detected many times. The CDR3 bases are TGTGCCAGCAGTGCGTTTAGCGGGGCTCTCTACGAGCAGTACTTC. This gives the protein CASSAFSGALYEQYF. This chain joins TRBV6-2 or TRBV6-3 and TRBJ2-7, with TRBD2 matching 8 bases. CDR3 length: 15 residues. Unmatched junction bases numbered 9, after V lost 5 bases and J lost 3 bases. Per germline, CDR1 MNHEY and CDR2 SVGEGT.

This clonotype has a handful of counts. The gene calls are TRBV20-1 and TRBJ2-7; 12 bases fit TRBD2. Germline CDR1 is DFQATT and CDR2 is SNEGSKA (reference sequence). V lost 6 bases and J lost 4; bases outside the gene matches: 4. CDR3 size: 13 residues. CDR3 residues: CSATSGGIYEQYF. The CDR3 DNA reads TGCAGTGCAACTAGCGGGGGGATTTACGAGCAGTACTTC.

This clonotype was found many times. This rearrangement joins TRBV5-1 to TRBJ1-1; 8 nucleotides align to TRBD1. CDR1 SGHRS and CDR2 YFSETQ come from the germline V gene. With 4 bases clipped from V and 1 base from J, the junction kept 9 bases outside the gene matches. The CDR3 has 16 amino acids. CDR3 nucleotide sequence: TGCGCCAGCAGCCTGTCCGGTGGACAGGGGAACACTGAAGCTTTCTTT. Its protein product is CASSLSGGQGNTEAFF.

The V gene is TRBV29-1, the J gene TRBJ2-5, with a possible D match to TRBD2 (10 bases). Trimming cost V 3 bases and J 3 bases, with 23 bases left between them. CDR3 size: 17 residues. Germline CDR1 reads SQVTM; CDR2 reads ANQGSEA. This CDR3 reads CSVEGQGGSGGKETQYF. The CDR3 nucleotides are TGCAGCGTTGAGGGACAGGGTGGTAGCGGGGGGAAAGAGACCCAGTACTTC.

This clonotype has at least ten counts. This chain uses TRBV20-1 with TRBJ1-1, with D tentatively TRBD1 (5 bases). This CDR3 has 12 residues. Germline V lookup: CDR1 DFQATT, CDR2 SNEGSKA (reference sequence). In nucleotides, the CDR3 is TGCAGCACGAAGGTGGGGGACACTGAAGCTTTCTTT. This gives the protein CSTKVGDTEAFF.

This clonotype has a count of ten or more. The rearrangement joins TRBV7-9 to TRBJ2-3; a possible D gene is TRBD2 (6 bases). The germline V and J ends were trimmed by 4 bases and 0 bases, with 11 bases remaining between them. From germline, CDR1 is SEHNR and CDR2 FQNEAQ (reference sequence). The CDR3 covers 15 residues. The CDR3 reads CASSSGAGSTDTQYF. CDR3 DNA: TGTGCCAGCAGCTCGGGAGCGGGTAGCACAGATACGCAGTATTTT.

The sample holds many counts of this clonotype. The CDR3 nucleotides read TGCGCCAGCAGCTGGGGTGGGGGGCTTTGGTACAATGAGCAGTTCTTC. Translation gives CASSWGGGLWYNEQFF. The chain uses TRBV5-1 and TRBJ2-1; D may be TRBD1 or TRBD2 (6 bases each). V lost 3 bases and J lost 4, with 17 bases in between. The CDR3 is 16 amino acids. CDR1 is SGHRS and CDR2 is YFSETQ in the germline V gene.

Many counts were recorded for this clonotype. The CDR3: CAIWGAGGTNEQFF. In nucleotides, the CDR3 is TGTGCCATCTGGGGAGCGGGGGGGACCAATGAGCAGTTCTTC. The chain is built from TRBV10-3 and TRBJ2-1, with 10 positions matching TRBD2. This CDR3 spans 14 amino acids. Losses at the gene ends were 8 bases for V and 6 bases for J; bases not matched to a gene: 7. The germline CDR1 and CDR2 sequences are ENHRY and SYGVKD.

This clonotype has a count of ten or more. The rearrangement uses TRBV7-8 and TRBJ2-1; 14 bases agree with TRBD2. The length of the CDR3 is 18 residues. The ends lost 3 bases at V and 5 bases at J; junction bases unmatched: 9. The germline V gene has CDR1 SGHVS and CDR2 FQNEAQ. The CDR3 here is CASSLGTSGRGRDNEQFF. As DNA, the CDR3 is TGTGCCAGCAGCTTGGGGACTAGCGGGAGAGGTCGCGACAATGAGCAGTTCTTC.

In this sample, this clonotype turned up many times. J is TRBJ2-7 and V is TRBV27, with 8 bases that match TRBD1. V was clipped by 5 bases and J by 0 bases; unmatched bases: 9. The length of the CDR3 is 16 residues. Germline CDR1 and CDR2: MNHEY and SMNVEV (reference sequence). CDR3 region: CASSGRQGSSSYEQYF. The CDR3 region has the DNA TGTGCCAGCAGTGGTCGACAGGGGTCGAGCTCCTACGAGCAGTACTTC.

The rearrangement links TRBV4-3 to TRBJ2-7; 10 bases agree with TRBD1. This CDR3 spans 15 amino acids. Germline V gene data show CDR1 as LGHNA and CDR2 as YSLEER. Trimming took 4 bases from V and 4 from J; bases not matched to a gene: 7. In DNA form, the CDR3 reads TGCGCCAGCAGCCCCCAGGGGACAGGGGATTACGAGCAGTACTTC. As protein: CASSPQGTGDYEQYF.

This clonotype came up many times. The CDR3 region is CASSYRVSSYNEQFF. The CDR3 DNA sequence: TGTGCCAGCAGTTATCGGGTGAGCTCCTACAATGAGCAGTTCTTC. This sequence joins TRBV6-2 or TRBV6-3 and TRBJ2-1; no definite D call. The germline V gene has CDR1 MNHEY and CDR2 SVGEGT. V was trimmed by 3 bases and J by 0 bases, leaving 9 bases between them. The CDR3 loop spans 15 amino acids.

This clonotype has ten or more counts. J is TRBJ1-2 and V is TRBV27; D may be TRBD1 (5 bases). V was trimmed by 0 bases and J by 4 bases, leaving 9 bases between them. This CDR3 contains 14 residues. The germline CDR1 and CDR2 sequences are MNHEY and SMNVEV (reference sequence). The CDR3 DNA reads TGTGCCAGCAGTTTATCGCTCGGGGCCTATGGCTACACCTTC. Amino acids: CASSLSLGAYGYTF.

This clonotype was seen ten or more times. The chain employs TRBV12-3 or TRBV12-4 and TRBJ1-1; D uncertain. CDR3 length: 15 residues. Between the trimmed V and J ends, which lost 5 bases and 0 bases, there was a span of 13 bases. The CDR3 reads CASSRTGIMNTEAFF. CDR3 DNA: TGTGCCAGCAGTCGGACGGGAATTATGAACACTGAAGCTTTCTTT.

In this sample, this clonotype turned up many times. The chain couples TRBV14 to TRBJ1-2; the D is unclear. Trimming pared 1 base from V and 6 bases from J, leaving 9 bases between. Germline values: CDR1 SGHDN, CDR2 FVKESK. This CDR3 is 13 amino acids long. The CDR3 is CASSQVGRHGYTF. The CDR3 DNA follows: TGTGCCAGCAGCCAAGTAGGAAGGCATGGCTACACCTTC.